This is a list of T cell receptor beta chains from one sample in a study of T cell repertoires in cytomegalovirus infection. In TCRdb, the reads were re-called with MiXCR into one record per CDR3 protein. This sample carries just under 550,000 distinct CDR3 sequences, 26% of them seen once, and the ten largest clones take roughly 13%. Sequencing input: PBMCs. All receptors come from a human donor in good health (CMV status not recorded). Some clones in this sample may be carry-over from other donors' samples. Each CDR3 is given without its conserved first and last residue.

ASSSGLAGDREQF,TRBV5-6,TRBJ2-1
AIRELSTDTQY,TRBV10-3,TRBJ2-3
ASSTGGQGTEAF,TRBV28,TRBJ1-1
ASQWDTDTDTQY,TRBV7-9,TRBJ2-3
ASSPSLPFMNTEAF,TRBV7-8,TRBJ1-1
ATSPWGGANTGELF,TRBV24-1,TRBJ2-2
ASSYLPTSGSSYNEQF,TRBV6-6,TRBJ2-1
ASRPTGTGAINEQF,TRBV6-2/TRBV6-3,TRBJ2-1
ASASSRLGGKTQY,TRBV12-3/TRBV12-4,TRBJ2-5
SARDRQGLTYEQY,TRBV20-1,TRBJ2-7
ASSPGGAGGRNQPQH,TRBV7-2,TRBJ1-5
ASSQGANSPLH,TRBV7-8,TRBJ1-6
ASSYMSEQY,TRBV28,TRBJ2-7
ASSATGNTYNEQF,TRBV11-3,TRBJ2-1
ASSYAGGNQPQH,TRBV6-2/TRBV6-3,TRBJ1-5
ASRIRLWREENNEQF,TRBV28,TRBJ2-1
ASSLAVLAAGELF,TRBV7-2,TRBJ2-2
ASSPARPTTEAF,TRBV18,TRBJ1-1
ASSLGAGRQPQH,TRBV7-2,TRBJ1-5
ASSSIGGEQY,TRBV7-2,TRBJ2-7
ASSRRSSGSGNEQF,TRBV7-2,TRBJ2-1